The sequence of this T cell receptor (beta chain) was determined in a study of cytomegalovirus exposure and HLA in healthy donors. Findings and limits, study-wide: It was found in a later analysis that first-cohort TCR clusters tended to co-occur in the approximately 120 validation repertoires. Rare TCR sequences dominated, though some public TCRs recurred in many donors. Researchers reported that a few CMV-associated chains were confirmed in vitro as CMV antigen-specific.

This clone was observed once. Its antigen is as yet unknown. J gave up 8 bases and V 9 bases, and 13 bases lay outside the gene matches. The V gene's germline CDR1 is LNHDA and CDR2 SQIVND (reference sequence). This CDR3 comprises 14 residues. Clones were sequenced by immunoSEQ multiplex PCR, and TCRdb holds only the in-frame ones, with some missing. The repertoire holds about 170,000 clones, with approximately 86% as singletons. The sample was PBMCs. The source of this sequence is a woman between 18 and 30 years old in good health and CMV-seronegative. V usage is TRBV19 and J usage is TRBJ1-2; 9 nucleotides align to TRBD1. This CDR3 reads CASEQAGTGLGYTF. The CDR3 nucleotides read TGTGCCAGCGAACAAGCCGGGACAGGGTTAGGCTACACCTTC.